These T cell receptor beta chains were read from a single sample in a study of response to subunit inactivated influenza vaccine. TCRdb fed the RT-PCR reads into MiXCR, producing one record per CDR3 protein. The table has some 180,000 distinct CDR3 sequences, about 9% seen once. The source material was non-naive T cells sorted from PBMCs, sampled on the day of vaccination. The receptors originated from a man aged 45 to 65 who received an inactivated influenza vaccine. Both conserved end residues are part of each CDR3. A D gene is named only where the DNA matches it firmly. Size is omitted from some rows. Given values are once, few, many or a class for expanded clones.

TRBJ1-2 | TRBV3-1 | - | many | CASSHSVIGSSYGYTF | TGTGCCAGCAGCCATAGTGTGATAGGCAGCAGCTATGGCTACACCTTC
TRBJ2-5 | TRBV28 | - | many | CASGPAIRETQYF | TGTGCCAGCGGGCCCGCGATCAGGGAGACCCAGTACTTC
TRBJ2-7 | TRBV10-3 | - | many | CAISVIQSTGHSYEQYF | TGTGCCATCAGTGTCATTCAAAGTACAGGACACTCCTACGAGCAGTACTTC
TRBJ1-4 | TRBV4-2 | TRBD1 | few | CASSQEAGQGVGKLFF | TGTGCCAGCAGCCAAGAAGCTGGACAGGGGGTGGGAAAACTGTTTTTT
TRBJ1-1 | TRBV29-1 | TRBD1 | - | CSARTGMNTEAFF | TGCAGCGCCAGGACAGGTATGAACACTGAAGCTTTCTTT
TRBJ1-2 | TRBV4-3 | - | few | CASSQDQGRGAYGYTF | TGCGCCAGCAGCCAAGATCAGGGGAGGGGGGCCTATGGCTACACCTTC
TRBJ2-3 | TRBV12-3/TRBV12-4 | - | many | CASSRSGDTDTQYF | TGTGCCAGCAGTAGGAGCGGAGACACAGATACGCAGTATTTT
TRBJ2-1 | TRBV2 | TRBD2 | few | CASRAGLADFGGKFF | TGTGCCAGCAGAGCGGGACTAGCGGACTTCGGGGGGAAGTTCTTC
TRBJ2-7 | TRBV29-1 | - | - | CSVGVYCEQYF | TGCAGCGTTGGTGTCTACTGCGAGCAGTACTTC
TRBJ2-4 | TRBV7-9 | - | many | CASSRISDPLAKNIQYF | TGTGCCAGCAGCCGTATATCGGACCCACTAGCCAAAAACATTCAGTACTTC
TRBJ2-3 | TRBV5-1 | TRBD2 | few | CASSAAGETDTQYF | TGCGCCAGCAGCGCGGCGGGGGAGACAGATACGCAGTATTTT
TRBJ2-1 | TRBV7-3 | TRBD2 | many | CASSLGLAGATEQFF | TGTGCCAGCAGCTTAGGGCTAGCGGGAGCTACTGAGCAGTTCTTC
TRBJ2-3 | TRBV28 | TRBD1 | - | CASSWTGWSGNQPQYF | TGTGCCAGCAGTTGGACAGGGTGGAGCGGCAATCAGCCCCAGTATTTT
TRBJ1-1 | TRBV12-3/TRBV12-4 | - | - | CASSRYMNTEAFF | TGTGCCAGCAGTAGGTACATGAACACTGAAGCTTTCTTT
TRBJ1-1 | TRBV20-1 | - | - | CSARTVTEAFF | TGCAGTGCACGGACAGTCACTGAAGCTTTCTTT
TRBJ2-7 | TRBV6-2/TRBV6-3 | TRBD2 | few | CASSFASGRNEQYF | TGTGCCAGCAGTTTTGCTAGCGGGAGAAACGAGCAGTACTTC
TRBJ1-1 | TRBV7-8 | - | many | CASSSYRDATEAFF | TGTGCCAGCAGCTCGTACAGGGACGCGACTGAAGCTTTCTTT
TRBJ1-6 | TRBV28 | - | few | CASSFKESVHF | TGTGCCAGCAGTTTCAAGGAATCGGTCCACTTT
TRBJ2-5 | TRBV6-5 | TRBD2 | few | CASSWISGRGETQYF | TGTGCCAGCAGTTGGATTAGCGGGAGAGGGGAGACCCAGTACTTC
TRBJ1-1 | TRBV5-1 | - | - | CASSVPQGVDTEAFF | TGCGCCAGCAGCGTTCCCCAGGGAGTGGACACTGAAGCTTTCTTT
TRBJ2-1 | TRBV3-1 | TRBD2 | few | CASSHSRLAGGGRYNEQFF | TGTGCCAGCAGCCACTCGAGACTAGCGGGAGGGGGTCGTTACAATGAGCAGTTCTTC
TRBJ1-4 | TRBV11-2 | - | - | CASSFAGVVSEKLFF | TGTGCCAGCAGCTTCGCAGGGGTGGTTAGTGAAAAACTGTTTTTT